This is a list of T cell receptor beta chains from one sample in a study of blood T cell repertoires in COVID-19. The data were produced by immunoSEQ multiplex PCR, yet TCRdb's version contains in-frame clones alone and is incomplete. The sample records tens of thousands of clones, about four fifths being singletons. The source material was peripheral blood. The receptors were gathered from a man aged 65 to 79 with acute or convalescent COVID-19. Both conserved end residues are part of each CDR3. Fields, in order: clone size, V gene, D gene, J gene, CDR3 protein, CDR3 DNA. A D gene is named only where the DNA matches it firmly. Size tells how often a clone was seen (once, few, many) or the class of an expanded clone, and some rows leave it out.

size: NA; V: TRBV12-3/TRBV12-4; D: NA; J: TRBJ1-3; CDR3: CASRNRAGNTIYF; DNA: TGTGCCAGCAGAAACAGGGCTGGAAACACCATATATTTT
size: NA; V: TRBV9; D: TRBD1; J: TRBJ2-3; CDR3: CASKGPRGRDTQYF; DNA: TGTGCCAGCAAGGGTCCCAGGGGGAGAGATACGCAGTATTTT
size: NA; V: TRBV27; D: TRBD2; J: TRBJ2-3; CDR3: CASSPTRGLGGNTQYF; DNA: TGTGCCAGCAGCCCCACCAGAGGACTAGGTGGGAATACGCAGTATTTT
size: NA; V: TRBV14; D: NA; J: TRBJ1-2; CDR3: CASSHLGHTIGYTF; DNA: TGTGCCAGCAGCCATTTGGGACACACTATTGGCTACACCTTC
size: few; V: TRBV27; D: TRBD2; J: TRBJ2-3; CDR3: CASSFLSGGTASTDTQYF; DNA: TGTGCCAGCAGTTTCCTTAGCGGGGGGACCGCTAGCACAGATACGCAGTATTTT
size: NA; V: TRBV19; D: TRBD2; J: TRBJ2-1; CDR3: CASSIGVGGSPYNEQFF; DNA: TGTGCCAGTAGTATCGGGGTAGGCGGGAGTCCGTACAATGAGCAGTTCTTC
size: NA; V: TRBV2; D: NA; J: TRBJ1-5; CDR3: CASSVLFSNQPQHF; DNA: TGTGCCAGCAGTGTTCTCTTTAGCAATCAGCCCCAGCATTTT
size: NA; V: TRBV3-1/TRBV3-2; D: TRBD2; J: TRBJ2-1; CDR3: CASSETSGRANEQFF; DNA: TGTGCCAGCAGCGAGACTAGCGGGAGGGCGAATGAGCAGTTCTTC
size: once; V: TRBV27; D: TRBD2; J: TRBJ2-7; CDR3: CASSRATSGPYEQYF; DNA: TGTGCCAGCTCCCGGGCTACTAGCGGACCCTACGAGCAGTACTTC
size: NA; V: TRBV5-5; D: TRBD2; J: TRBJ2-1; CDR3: CASSLGLAGGPRDNEQFF; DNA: TGTGCCAGCAGCCTAGGACTAGCGGGGGGGCCTCGAGACAATGAGCAGTTCTTC
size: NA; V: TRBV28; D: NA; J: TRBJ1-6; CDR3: CASTSRTALNSPLHF; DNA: TGTGCCAGCACCTCCCGGACAGCCCTTAATTCACCCCTCCACTTT
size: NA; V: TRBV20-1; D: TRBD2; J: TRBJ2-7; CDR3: CSASTPRSGSAYEQYF; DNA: TGCAGTGCTAGTACCCCACGCAGCGGGAGTGCCTACGAGCAGTACTTC
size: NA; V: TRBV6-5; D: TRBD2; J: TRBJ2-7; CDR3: CASSRGLAFYEQYF; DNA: TGTGCCAGCAGCCGGGGACTAGCGTTCTACGAGCAGTACTTC
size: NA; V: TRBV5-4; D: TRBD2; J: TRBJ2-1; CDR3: CASASGRSIAYNEQFF; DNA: TGTGCCAGCGCCAGCGGGAGGTCGATCGCCTACAATGAGCAGTTCTTC
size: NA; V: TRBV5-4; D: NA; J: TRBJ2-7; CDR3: CASSSDVWEDPYEQYF; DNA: TGTGCCAGCAGCTCGGACGTGTGGGAGGATCCCTACGAGCAGTACTTC
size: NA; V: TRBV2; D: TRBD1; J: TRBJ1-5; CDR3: CASSLGQGGAQPQHF; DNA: TGTGCCAGCAGTTTGGGACAGGGAGGGGCTCAGCCCCAGCATTTT
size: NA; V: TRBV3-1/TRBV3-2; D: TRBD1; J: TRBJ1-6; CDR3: CASSHGQGSPLHF; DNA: TGTGCCAGCAGCCATGGACAGGGTTCACCCCTCCACTTT
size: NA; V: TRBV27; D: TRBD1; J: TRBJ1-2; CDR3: CASSLSPGQGGGSLYGYTF; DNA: TGTGCCAGCAGTTTATCGCCCGGACAGGGAGGGGGATCCCTCTATGGCTACACCTTC
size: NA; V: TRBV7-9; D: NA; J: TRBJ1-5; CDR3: CASSLVAAGWDQPQHF; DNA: TGTGCCAGCAGCTTAGTAGCGGCAGGGTGGGATCAGCCCCAGCATTTT
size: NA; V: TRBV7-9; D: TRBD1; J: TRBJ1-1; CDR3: CASSSYRGEAFF; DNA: TGTGCCAGCAGTTCCTACAGGGGAGAAGCTTTCTTT
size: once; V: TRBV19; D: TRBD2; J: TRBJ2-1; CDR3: CASKVSAGGPEYEQFF; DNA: TGTGCCAGTAAGGTGTCAGCGGGGGGGCCTGAGTATGAGCAGTTCTTC
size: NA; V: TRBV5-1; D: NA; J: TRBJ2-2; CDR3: CASSLLRLTAGELFF; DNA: TGCGCCAGCAGCTTGTTGAGACTTACGGCCGGGGAGCTGTTTTTT
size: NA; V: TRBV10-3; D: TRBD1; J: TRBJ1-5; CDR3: CAISDHRGRDQPQHF; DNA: TGTGCCATCAGTGACCACAGGGGGCGTGATCAGCCCCAGCATTTT
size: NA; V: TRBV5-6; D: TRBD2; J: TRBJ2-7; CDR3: CASSSETSGRGISYEQYF; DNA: TGTGCCAGCAGCTCCGAGACTAGCGGGAGAGGGATCTCCTACGAGCAGTACTTC
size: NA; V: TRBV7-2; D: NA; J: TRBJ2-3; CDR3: CASRAGTDTQYF; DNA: TGTGCCAGCAGGGCAGGGACAGATACGCAGTATTTT
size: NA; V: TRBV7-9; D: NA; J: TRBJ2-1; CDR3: CASSLRTVVGGNEQFF; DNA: TGTGCCAGCAGCCTCCGGACTGTCGTAGGGGGCAATGAGCAGTTCTTC
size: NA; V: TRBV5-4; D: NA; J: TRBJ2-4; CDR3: CASSLEQGDIQYF; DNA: TGTGCCAGCAGCTTAGAACAGGGAGACATTCAGTACTTC
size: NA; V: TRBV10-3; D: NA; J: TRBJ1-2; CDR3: CATWTLRGYTF; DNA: TGTGCCACCTGGACTCTGCGGGGCTACACCTTC
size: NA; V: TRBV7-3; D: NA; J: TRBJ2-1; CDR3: CASSLGRPSYNEQFF; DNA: TGTGCCAGCAGCTTAGGGAGACCCTCCTACAATGAGCAGTTCTTC
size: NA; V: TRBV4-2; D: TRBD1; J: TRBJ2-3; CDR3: CASSQTRGQASTDTQYF; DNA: TGTGCCAGCAGCCAAACCCGGGGACAGGCCAGCACAGATACGCAGTATTTT
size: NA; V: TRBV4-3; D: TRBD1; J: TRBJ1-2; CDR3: CASSQANRGGTYGYTF; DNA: TGCGCCAGCAGCCAAGCCAACAGGGGTGGAACCTATGGCTACACCTTC
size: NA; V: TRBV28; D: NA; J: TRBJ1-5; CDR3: CASSPPPRVRSNQPQHF; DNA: TGTGCCAGCAGTCCACCCCCCAGGGTACGGAGCAATCAGCCCCAGCATTTT
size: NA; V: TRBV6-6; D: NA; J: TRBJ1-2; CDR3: CASSYSGNNYGYTF; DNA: TGTGCCAGCAGTTACTCGGGCAATAACTATGGCTACACCTTC
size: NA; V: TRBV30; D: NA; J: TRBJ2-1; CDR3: CAWSWRSSYNEQFF; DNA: TGTGCCTGGAGTTGGCGGAGCTCCTACAATGAGCAGTTCTTC
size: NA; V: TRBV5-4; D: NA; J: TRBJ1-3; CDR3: CASSFAPQVSGNTIYF; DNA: TGTGCCAGCAGCTTCGCTCCACAGGTCTCTGGAAACACCATATATTTT
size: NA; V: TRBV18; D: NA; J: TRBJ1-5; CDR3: CASPESLDRDSNQPQHF; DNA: TGTGCCAGCCCTGAGTCCCTTGACAGAGATAGCAATCAGCCCCAGCATTTT
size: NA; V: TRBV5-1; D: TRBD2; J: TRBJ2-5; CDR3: CASSNLAGAGARETQYF; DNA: TGCGCCAGCAGCAACCTAGCGGGGGCGGGTGCGAGAGAGACCCAGTACTTC
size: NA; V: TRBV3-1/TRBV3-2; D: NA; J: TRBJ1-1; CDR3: CASSQVGAGEAFF; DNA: TGTGCCAGCAGCCAAGTGGGTGCGGGCGAAGCTTTCTTT
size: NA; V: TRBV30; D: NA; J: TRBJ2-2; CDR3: CAWSVRGTGELFF; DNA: TGTGCCTGGAGTGTACGGGGAACCGGGGAGCTGTTTTTT